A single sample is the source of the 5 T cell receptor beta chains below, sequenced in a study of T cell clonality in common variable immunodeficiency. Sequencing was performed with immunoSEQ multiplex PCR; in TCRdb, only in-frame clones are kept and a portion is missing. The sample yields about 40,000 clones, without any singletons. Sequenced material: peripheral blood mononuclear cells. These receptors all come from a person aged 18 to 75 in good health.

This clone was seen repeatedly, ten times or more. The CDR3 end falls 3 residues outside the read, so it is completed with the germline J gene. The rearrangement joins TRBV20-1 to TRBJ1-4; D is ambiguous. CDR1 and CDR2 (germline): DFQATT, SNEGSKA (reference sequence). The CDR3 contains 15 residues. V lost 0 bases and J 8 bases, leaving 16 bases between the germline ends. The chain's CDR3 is CSARDFEGIGEKLFF. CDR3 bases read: TGCAGTGCTAGAGATTTTGAGGGTATAGGGGAAAAA.

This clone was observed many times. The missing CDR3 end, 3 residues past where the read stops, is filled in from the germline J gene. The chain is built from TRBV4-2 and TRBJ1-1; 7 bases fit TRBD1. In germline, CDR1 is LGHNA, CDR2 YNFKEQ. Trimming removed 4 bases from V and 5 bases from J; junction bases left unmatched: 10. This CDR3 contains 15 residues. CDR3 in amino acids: CASSREGTTGTEAFF. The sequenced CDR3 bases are TGTGCCAGCAGCCGAGAGGGGACGACAGGGACTGAA.

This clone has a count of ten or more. This CDR3 is CSVGGGTKNIQYF. The CDR3 DNA, read in part, is TGCAGCGTGGGCGGGGGAACCAAAAACATT. The chain uses TRBV29-1 and TRBJ2-4; 7 positions agree with TRBD2. The sequenced fragment ends 3 residues before the CDR3 boundary, so the rest is inferred from the germline J gene. Trimming removed 6 bases from V and 2 bases from J; junction bases left unmatched: 4. CDR1 is SQVTM, CDR2 ANQGSEA, per germline. The CDR3 runs 13 residues.

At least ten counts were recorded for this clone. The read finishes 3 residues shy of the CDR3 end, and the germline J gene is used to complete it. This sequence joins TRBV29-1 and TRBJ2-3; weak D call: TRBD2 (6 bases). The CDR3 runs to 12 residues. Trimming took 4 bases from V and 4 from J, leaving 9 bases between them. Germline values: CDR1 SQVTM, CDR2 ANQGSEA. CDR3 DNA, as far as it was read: TGCAGCGTTGTTCCTAGCGCAGATACG. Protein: CSVVPSADT. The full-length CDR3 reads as CSVVPSADTQYF.

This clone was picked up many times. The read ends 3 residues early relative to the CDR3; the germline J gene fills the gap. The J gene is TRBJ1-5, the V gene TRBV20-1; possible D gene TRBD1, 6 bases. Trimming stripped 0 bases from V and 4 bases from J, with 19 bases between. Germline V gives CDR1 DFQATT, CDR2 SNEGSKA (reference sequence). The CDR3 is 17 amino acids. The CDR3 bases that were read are TGCAGTGCTAGAGATGGGGGCAGGGACCCCTTAAATCAGCCC. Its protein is CSARDGGRDPLNQP. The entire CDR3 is CSARDGGRDPLNQPQHF.